These 25 T cell receptor beta chains came from one sample sequenced in a study of CD4 T cells in relation to SARS-CoV-2 and coronaviruses. The method was immunoSEQ multiplex PCR; TCRdb's version includes in-frame clones alone and lacks a portion of them. Here the sample spans 25,000 to 30,000 clones, about 80% being singletons. What these receptors recognize is not known. The unexposed donors gave CD4+ T cells in about 2011-2018, prior to COVID-19. The cells were cultured for around ten days before CD4+ T cells were isolated. The sample comprised CD4+ T cells from PBMCs, cultured in vitro. These receptors were collected from a human donor in good health.

This clone was observed a handful of times. This chain joins TRBV7-9 and TRBJ1-2, with no clear D. From germline, CDR1 is SEHNR and CDR2 FQNEAQ (reference sequence). There are 13 residues in the CDR3. V lost 5 bases, J lost 2 bases, and 9 bases lay in between. The CDR3 sequence is CASSGMMNYGYTF. The CDR3 DNA follows: TGTGCCAGCAGCGGGATGATGAACTATGGCTACACCTTC.

This clone is a singleton in its sample. The chain has TRBV11-3 and TRBJ1-6; D unclear. Germline V gives CDR1 SGHNT, CDR2 YENEEA. V lost 2 bases to trimming and J lost 5 bases, with 4 bases between them. This CDR3 has 13 amino acids. In DNA form, the CDR3 reads TGTGCCAGCAGCTTATCAAATAATTCACCCCTCCACTTT. Translated: CASSLSNNSPLHF.

In this sample, this clone turned up a few times. V usage is TRBV29-1 and J usage is TRBJ1-2, with no clear D. Per the germline V gene, CDR1 is SQVTM and CDR2 is ANQGSEA. Trimming pared 4 bases from V and 4 bases from J, leaving 7 bases between. This CDR3 has 11 amino acids. The CDR3 nucleotides read TGCAGCGTTGGAGGGTTCTATGGCTACACCTTC. Protein sequence: CSVGGFYGYTF.

The chain has TRBV9 and TRBJ2-2; TRBD2 matches at 11 bases. The CDR3 is made up of 18 amino acids. J gave up 6 bases and V 0 bases, and 10 bases lay outside the gene matches. Germline V gene lookup returns CDR1 SGDLS and CDR2 YYNGEE. The CDR3 DNA reads as TGTGCCAGCAGCGTAGGGGTCCTGCGTAGCGGGGGGGCCGGGGAGCTGTTTTTT. Translating gives CASSVGVLRSGGAGELFF.

V is TRBV19 and J is TRBJ1-2, with D unclear. Looked up from germline, CDR1 is LNHDA and CDR2 is SQIVND (reference sequence). This CDR3 is built from 12 residues. The CDR3 is CAAEGSFYGYTF. CDR3 nucleotides: TGTGCAGCCGAAGGCAGTTTCTATGGCTACACCTTC.

The CDR3 region has the DNA TGTGCCAGCAGCTTAGCCCCCTCTGGAAACACCATATATTTT. Protein sequence: CASSLAPSGNTIYF. This chain links TRBV7-8 with TRBJ1-3; D not resolved. CDR1 is SGHVS, CDR2 FQNEAQ, per germline. V was trimmed by 0 bases and J by 0 bases, leaving 3 bases between them. The CDR3 is made up of 14 amino acids.

The chain employs TRBV27 and TRBJ1-5; 11 bases are a match to TRBD1. CDR1 is MNHEY, CDR2 SMNVEV, per germline (reference sequence). The CDR3 is 14 residues long. The junction had 6 bases not matched to a gene; V was cut back by 9 bases and J by 5 bases. The CDR3 reads CASQRTGGYQPQHF. The CDR3 DNA follows: TGTGCCAGTCAACGGACAGGGGGCTATCAGCCCCAGCATTTT.

The V and J genes are TRBV10-3 and TRBJ2-2; tentative D call: TRBD2 (7 bases). The germline V gene has CDR1 ENHRY and CDR2 SYGVKD. This CDR3 has 15 amino acids. The V gene lost 5 bases and the J gene lost 4 bases, with 14 bases spanning the gap. The CDR3 region has the DNA TGTGCCATCAGTATGTCAGGGGAGGGCACCGGGGAGCTGTTTTTT. It yields the protein CAISMSGEGTGELFF.

The chain links TRBV6-6 to TRBJ1-5; D is unresolved. Germline CDR1 is MNHNY and CDR2 is SVGAGI (reference sequence). V lost 2 bases, J lost 0 bases, and 8 bases lay in between. This CDR3 comprises 15 residues. CDR3 amino acids: CASSYAPGSNQPQHF. For the CDR3, the DNA is TGTGCCAGCAGTTACGCCCCAGGTAGCAATCAGCCCCAGCATTTT.

The chain carries TRBV18 and TRBJ1-2; D gene uncertain. Germline CDR1 reads KGHSH; CDR2 reads LQKENI. V dropped 0 bases and J dropped 5 bases, with 13 bases sitting between them. CDR3 length: 15 residues. CDR3 bases: TGTGCCAGCTCACCACCGTTGGCGCCAGGATATGGCTACACCTTC. This encodes CASSPPLAPGYGYTF.

This clone appeared a few times. The chain uses TRBV18 and TRBJ2-1; possible D gene TRBD1, 6 bases. CDR1 KGHSH and CDR2 LQKENI come from the germline V gene. This CDR3 comprises 16 residues. V was clipped by 0 bases and J by 3 bases, with 12 bases between them. The CDR3 DNA sequence: TGTGCCAGCTCACCACCGATGCAGGGGAACTACAATGAGCAGTTCTTC. Translation: CASSPPMQGNYNEQFF.

The chain couples TRBV18 to TRBJ2-7; TRBD2 matches 10 bases. Per germline, CDR1 KGHSH and CDR2 LQKENI. V lost 1 base and J lost 3; bases outside the gene matches: 9. This CDR3 contains 17 residues. The CDR3 sequence: CASSPLPLAGDYYEQYF. The CDR3 bases are TGTGCCAGCTCACCACTCCCGCTAGCGGGAGACTACTACGAGCAGTACTTC. The full variable domain, rest sourced from reference TRBV18 and TRBJ2-7, is NAGVMQNPRHLVRRRGQEARLRCSPMKGHSHVYWYRQLPEEGLKFMVYLQKENIIDESGMPKERFSAEFPKEGPSILRIQQVVRGDSAAYFCASSPLPLAGDYYEQYFGPGTRLTVT.

This rearrangement joins TRBV5-6 to TRBJ2-3; D is undetermined. The germline gives CDR1 SGHDT, CDR2 YYEEEE. CDR3 length equals 16 residues. V lost 4 bases and J lost 2, with 17 bases in between. The CDR3 loop is CASSDPRKHSTDTQYF. The CDR3 DNA follows: TGTGCCAGCAGCGACCCGCGGAAGCATTCCACAGATACGCAGTATTTT.

The J gene is TRBJ2-7, the V gene TRBV6-2 or TRBV6-3; D is uncertain. Trimming cost V 6 bases and J 3 bases, with 18 bases left between them. The CDR3 runs 15 residues. Germline V lookup: CDR1 MNHEY, CDR2 SVGEGT. The CDR3 spells CASSREMGIYYEQYF. CDR3 coding DNA: TGTGCCAGCAGCCGCGAGATGGGGATTTACTACGAGCAGTACTTC.

The rearrangement joins TRBV7-8 to TRBJ1-2; TRBD1 matches at 7 bases. CDR3 length: 16 residues. CDR1 and CDR2 from the germline V gene are SGHVS and FQNEAQ. V trimming: 2 bases; J trimming: 1 base; junction bases outside the gene matches: 7. In DNA form, the CDR3 reads TGTGCCAGCAGCTTACAGGGGGGAAACTTTAACTATGGCTACACCTTC. As protein: CASSLQGGNFNYGYTF.

The chain links TRBV7-2 to TRBJ2-1; 14 nucleotides agree with TRBD2. The junction had 13 bases not matched to a gene; V was cut back by 8 bases and J by 1 base. The germline V gene has CDR1 SGHTA and CDR2 FQGNSA. The CDR3 runs 19 residues. CDR3 sequence: CASAGLAGALPISYNEQFF. In DNA form, the CDR3 reads TGTGCCAGCGCGGGACTAGCGGGGGCCCTACCCATTTCCTACAATGAGCAGTTCTTC.

The chain recombines TRBV7-2 with TRBJ2-7; D possibly uses TRBD1 or TRBD2 (5 bases each). V was shortened by 0 bases and J by 9 bases, with 12 bases between the two germline ends. Germline V gives CDR1 SGHTA, CDR2 FQGNSA. The CDR3 extends over 13 amino acids. Here the CDR3 reads CASSLAGPRVQYF. The CDR3 DNA follows: TGTGCCAGCAGCTTAGCGGGACCTAGGGTGCAGTACTTC. The variable domain in full, with the rest retrieved from reference TRBV7-2 and TRBJ2-7, is GAGVSQSPSNKVTEKGKDVELRCDPISGHTALYWYRQSLGQGLEFLIYFQGNSAPDKSGLPSDRFSAERTGGSVSTLTIQRTQQEDSAVYLCASSLAGPRVQYFGPGTRLTVT.

The rearrangement joins TRBV5-8 to TRBJ1-1; the D gene is possibly TRBD1 (6 bases). The germline gives CDR1 SGHTS, CDR2 YDEGEE. The CDR3 runs to 12 residues. V gave up 4 bases and J gave up 11 bases, with 15 bases separating them. The CDR3 here is CASSRRGVGAFF. The CDR3 DNA reads as TGTGCCAGCAGCCGCAGGGGCGTAGGGGCTTTCTTT.

This rearrangement joins TRBV27 to TRBJ2-7; 9 nucleotides match TRBD2. The CDR3 is 19 amino acids. V lost 4 bases to trimming and J lost 4 bases; unmatched junction nucleotides: 20. CDR1 is MNHEY and CDR2 is SMNVEV in the germline V gene (reference sequence). For the CDR3, the DNA is TGTGCCAGCAGTTCCCCCCCCGATGGGCGGGAGGGCCCTCAGTACGAGCAGTACTTC. It encodes CASSSPPDGREGPQYEQYF.

The chain recombines TRBV7-8 with TRBJ2-5; TRBD1 aligns across 9 bases. V shed 6 bases, J shed 4 bases, and the junction held 6 bases outside the gene matches. The CDR3 extends over 14 amino acids. Germline V lookup: CDR1 SGHVS, CDR2 FQNEAQ. The CDR3 DNA is TGTGCCAGCAGGAGGACAGGGGTAGCAGAGACCCAGTACTTC. Translation: CASRRTGVAETQYF.

The rearrangement links TRBV30 to TRBJ1-6, with D possibly being TRBD1 (6 bases). Germline V gives CDR1 GTSNPN, CDR2 SVGIG (reference sequence). CDR3 length equals 14 residues. Trimming cost V 4 bases and J 10 bases, with 17 bases left between them. The CDR3 coding sequence is TGTGCCTGGAAACTATACAGGGCCTCATCACCCCTCCACTTT. Encoded protein: CAWKLYRASSPLHF.

The chain is built from TRBV30 and TRBJ2-3; unclear D gene. Germline V CDR1 and CDR2: GTSNPN, SVGIG (reference sequence). V was trimmed by 1 base and J by 6 bases, leaving 17 bases between them. This CDR3 has 15 amino acids. This CDR3 reads CAWSGGPRSLDTQYF. DNA of the CDR3: TGTGCCTGGAGTGGAGGACCTCGGAGTTTGGATACGCAGTATTTT.

This clone was detected only a few times. V usage is TRBV2 and J usage is TRBJ1-5, with 7 bases lining up with TRBD1. The germline CDR1 and CDR2 sequences are SNHLY and FYNNEI. The CDR3 consists of 16 residues. The junction had 5 bases not matched to a gene; V was cut back by 1 base and J by 2 bases. The CDR3: CASSEEDRVGNQPQHF. In DNA, the CDR3 is TGTGCCAGCAGTGAAGAAGACAGGGTCGGCAATCAGCCCCAGCATTTT.

The chain recombines TRBV7-2 with TRBJ2-7; 8 bases map to TRBD2. The CDR3 is 15 amino acids. The V gene's germline CDR1 is SGHTA and CDR2 FQGNSA. V lost 4 bases, J lost 2 bases, and 7 bases stayed unmatched. For the CDR3, the DNA is TGTGCCAGCAGCTGGGGATTAGCGGGACCCTACGAGCAGTACTTC. Translation: CASSWGLAGPYEQYF.

This chain connects TRBV6-5 to TRBJ2-1; 7 nucleotides align to TRBD2. The CDR3 runs 15 residues. Germline V CDR1 and CDR2: MNHEY, SVGAGI. The V and J ends lost 6 bases and 9 bases, in that order; junction bases with no gene match: 14. The CDR3: CASSWAATGGREQFF. CDR3 nucleotide sequence: TGTGCCAGCAGCTGGGCGGCAACGGGGGGACGTGAGCAGTTCTTC.